This T cell receptor beta chain was sequenced during a study of T-cell reconstitution after alpha-beta-depleted transplantation in children. Unique molecular identifiers were incorporated during preparation of the TCRbeta library. Via MiXCR, TCRdb re-called the PCR reads, giving one row per CDR3 protein. The sample shows 250,000 to 350,000 distinct CDR3 sequences, almost 10% of them seen only once. A note on this clonotype: This may come from a read error, since a much larger clone is one base off.

The TCR was taken from a human donor who donated a stem cell graft to a child with SCID. Specimen: PBMCs from the stem cell graft donor, collected from the stem cell graft.

CDR3 coding DNA: TGTGCCAGCATCAGCCTAGCGGGGGCTGAGACGACCCAGTACTTC. The encoded protein is CASISLAGAETTQYF. V gene TRBV13 combines with J gene TRBJ2-5; TRBD2 agrees at 10 bases. J lost 7 bases, V lost 7 bases, and 12 bases had no gene match. The CDR3 sequence is 15 residues long. Germline values: CDR1 PRHDT, CDR2 FYEKMQ (reference sequence).